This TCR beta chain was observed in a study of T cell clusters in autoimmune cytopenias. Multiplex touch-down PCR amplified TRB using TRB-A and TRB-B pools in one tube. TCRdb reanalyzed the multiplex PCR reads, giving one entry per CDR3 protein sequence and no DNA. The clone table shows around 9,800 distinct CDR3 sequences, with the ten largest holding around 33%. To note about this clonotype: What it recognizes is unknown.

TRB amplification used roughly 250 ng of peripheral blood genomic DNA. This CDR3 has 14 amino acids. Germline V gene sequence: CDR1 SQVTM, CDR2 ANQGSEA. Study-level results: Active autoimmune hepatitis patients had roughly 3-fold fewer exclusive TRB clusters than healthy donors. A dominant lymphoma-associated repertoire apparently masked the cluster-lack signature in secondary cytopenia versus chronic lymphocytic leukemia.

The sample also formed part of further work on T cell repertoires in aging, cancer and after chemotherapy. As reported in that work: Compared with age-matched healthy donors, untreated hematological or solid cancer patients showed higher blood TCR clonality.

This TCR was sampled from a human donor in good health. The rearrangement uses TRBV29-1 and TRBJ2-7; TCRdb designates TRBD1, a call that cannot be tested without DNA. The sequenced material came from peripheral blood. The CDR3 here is CSARKGQGDYEQYF.